A selection of T cell receptor beta chains follows, all from one sample in a study of control samples from healthy donors and cancer patients. Repertoires were generated with immunoSEQ multiplex PCR, while TCRdb's copy carries only in-frame clones and drops some. The sample has tens of thousands of clones, roughly 91% seen once. Specimen: PBMCs. The receptors were gathered from a woman in her forties or fifties with colorectal cancer. The CDR3 runs from the conserved cysteine through the conserved F or W. The D gene is left open where the match is weak. Clone size is stated in some rows and not others, as once, few, many or a class when expanded.

cdr3_nt cdr3_aa j_call d_call clone_size v_call
TGTGCCTGGAGCGTTCGGAGCCGGGCACCCCTCCACTTT CAWSVRSRAPLHF TRBJ1-6 . . TRBV30
TGCACCAGCAGCCAAGACAGGGGGCCCTATGGCTACACCTTC CTSSQDRGPYGYTF TRBJ1-2 . . TRBV1
TGTGCCATCAGTGAGTACGGAGGGACAGCGAACACCGGGGAGCTGTTTTTT CAISEYGGTANTGELFF TRBJ2-2 . once TRBV10-3
TGTGCCACCAAAAAAGGGGGAGGAAAAAATCAGCCCCAGCATTTT CATKKGGGKNQPQHF TRBJ1-5 . . TRBV5-8
TGTGCCACCAGCAGAGCGAGGGCGAACACTGAAGCTTTCTTT CATSRARANTEAFF TRBJ1-1 . . TRBV15
TGTGCCAGCAGTCGGGACAGGGGATATGGCTACACCTTC CASSRDRGYGYTF TRBJ1-2 TRBD1 . TRBV6-5
TGTGCCAGCAGGGACCCCGGGACGCGGGAGACCCAGTACTTC CASRDPGTRETQYF TRBJ2-5 . once TRBV6-5
TGTGCCAGCAGTTACTCGAGGGGGGAGGATCAGCCCCAGCATTTT CASSYSRGEDQPQHF TRBJ1-5 . few TRBV6-5
TGTGCCAGCAGTCCATCGGAGGGGACCACTGAAGCTTTCTTT CASSPSEGTTEAFF TRBJ1-1 . . TRBV6-2/TRBV6-3
TGCGCCAGCAGCTTGGCCGGGCAGGGGGTCGATGGCTACACCTTC CASSLAGQGVDGYTF TRBJ1-2 TRBD1 . TRBV5-1
TGTGCCAGCAGTGAGGCAGGGGCAACACAGATGTCCCAGCATTTT CASSEAGATQMSQHF TRBJ1-5 . once TRBV6-1
TGTGCCAGCAGTGAACGCGGGGGGGCCTCCCCAGATACGCAGTATTTT CASSERGGASPDTQYF TRBJ2-3 TRBD2 . TRBV6-1
TGTGCCAGCAGCTTAAACGAGTACAATGAGCAGTTCTTC CASSLNEYNEQFF TRBJ2-1 . . TRBV7-3
TGTGCCAGCAGTTTTGGTCGAAATCCTAACTATGGCTACACCTTC CASSFGRNPNYGYTF TRBJ1-2 . . TRBV28
TGTGCCAGCTCACCACCAGGGGGAAGGCTTCCCGGGGAGCTGTTTTTT CASSPPGGRLPGELFF TRBJ2-2 . once TRBV18
TGTGCCAGCAGCTCGTTCACTGAAGCTTTCTTT CASSSFTEAFF TRBJ1-1 . once TRBV5-6
TGTGCCAGCAGTTACCAGGGAAAAGATTCACCCCTCCACTTT CASSYQGKDSPLHF TRBJ1-6 . . TRBV7-9
TGTGCCAGCAGTTGGGGGAATGAAAAACTGTTTTTT CASSWGNEKLFF TRBJ1-4 . . TRBV6-6
TGCGCCAGCAGCTTGAGGGGTTCGGGAGAGACCCAGTACTTC CASSLRGSGETQYF TRBJ2-5 . . TRBV5-1
TGCGCCAGCAGCCATTTTTTCCGGGGCGAAATAGGGGGCAATCAGCCCCAGCATTTT CASSHFFRGEIGGNQPQHF TRBJ1-5 . . TRBV4-1
TGTGCCAGTAGTACCACCCCAGACAGGGCCCTCTATGGCTACACCTTC CASSTTPDRALYGYTF TRBJ1-2 TRBD1 . TRBV19
TGTGCCATCAGGCTGGCAGCGAACACTGAAGCTTTCTTT CAIRLAANTEAFF TRBJ1-1 . . TRBV10-3
TGCGCCAGCAGCGAGGGACTAGCGGAACTCAATGAGCAGTTCTTC CASSEGLAELNEQFF TRBJ2-1 TRBD2 . TRBV5-1
TGTGCCAGCTCACCAGGTCTGTACCAAGAGACCCAGTACTTC CASSPGLYQETQYF TRBJ2-5 . . TRBV18
TGTGCCAGTAGCGAAAGCGATGTCATCGGATATGGCTACACCTTC CASSESDVIGYGYTF TRBJ1-2 . . TRBV19
TGTGCCAGTAGTACCCTGGCGGGGACAGATACGCAGTATTTT CASSTLAGTDTQYF TRBJ2-3 . . TRBV19
TGTGCCAGCAGATGGACAGGGGGAAACACCATATATTTT CASRWTGGNTIYF TRBJ1-3 TRBD1 . TRBV28
TGTGCCAGCAGTTACCAGGGTGGGTTGCGCGAGACCCAGTACTTC CASSYQGGLRETQYF TRBJ2-5 . once TRBV6-5
TGTGCCAGCATCCGGATTAGGGGCAATGAGCAGTTCTTC CASIRIRGNEQFF TRBJ2-1 . . TRBV6-5
TGCAGCGTTGAAGGGGACAATCAAAACATTCAGTACTTC CSVEGDNQNIQYF TRBJ2-4 . . TRBV29-1
TGTGCCAGCAGCCCCCGCGAGAGGGGCCGTGGGACCCAGTACTTC CASSPRERGRGTQYF TRBJ2-5 . . TRBV3-1/TRBV3-2
TGTGCCTGGAGTTCCTCCTTAAGGGCCGGCAAAAACATTCAGTACTTC CAWSSSLRAGKNIQYF TRBJ2-4 . . TRBV30
TGTGCCAGCAGCGCAGCCGGGACAGGGTTGTTGGGTTCACCCCTCCACTTT CASSAAGTGLLGSPLHF TRBJ1-6 TRBD1 . TRBV9
TGTGCCAGCAGTTCCGGACAGATGACTGAAGCTTTCTTT CASSSGQMTEAFF TRBJ1-1 . . TRBV6-5
TGCGCCAGCAGCTTGGTTGGGGAGACCGCAACTAATGAAAAACTGTTTTTT CASSLVGETATNEKLFF TRBJ1-4 . . TRBV5-1
TGTGCCAGCAGGGGGCAGGTCCAAGAGACCCAGTACTTC CASRGQVQETQYF TRBJ2-5 . . TRBV28
TGCGCCAGCAGCTGGGGCGAGGGGTCAACTGAAGCTTTCTTT CASSWGEGSTEAFF TRBJ1-1 . once TRBV5-1
TGTGCCAGCAGTTACACCCCTTATAGCGGGGGGTTCACAGATACGCAGTATTTT CASSYTPYSGGFTDTQYF TRBJ2-3 TRBD2 . TRBV6-2/TRBV6-3
TGTGCCAGCACCTTGGGCACGGGGGACAGCTTTTTAATACGAGGAAACACCATATATTTT CASTLGTGDSFLIRGNTIYF TRBJ1-3 TRBD1 . TRBV7-9
TGTGCCAGCAGCTTGGTTCGGGACAGCCAGAGAAATTCACCCCTCCACTTT CASSLVRDSQRNSPLHF TRBJ1-6 TRBD1 . TRBV5-6
TGTGCCATCAGCAGCGGGAAAAACTCTGGAAACACCATATATTTT CAISSGKNSGNTIYF TRBJ1-3 . once TRBV10-3
TGCGCCAGCAGCTTGGATTACGGGGGGGCCTCACAGACCCAGTACTTC CASSLDYGGASQTQYF TRBJ2-5 TRBD2 . TRBV5-1
TGTGCCTGGAGCGGATCTACCGGGGAGCTGTTTTTT CAWSGSTGELFF TRBJ2-2 . . TRBV30
TGTGCCAGCCGGAAGGACGGAACTAACTATGGCTACACCTTC CASRKDGTNYGYTF TRBJ1-2 . . TRBV18
TGTGCCAGCAGCTTAGATTCCAGCCGCATAGATACGCAGTATTTT CASSLDSSRIDTQYF TRBJ2-3 . . TRBV7-2
TGTGCCAGCAGCCAATCGGTGAACACTGAAGCTTTCTTT CASSQSVNTEAFF TRBJ1-1 . . TRBV16
TGCGCCAGCAGCCAAGTACCGGGACAGGGAAGTTCTGGAAACACCATATATTTT CASSQVPGQGSSGNTIYF TRBJ1-3 TRBD1 . TRBV4-3
TGTGCCAGCAGCGTAAGCGGCTTTCGGGGGAATGGCTACACCTTC CASSVSGFRGNGYTF TRBJ1-2 . few TRBV9
TGTGCCAGCAGTTACTCGGGGGCCAACACTGAAGCTTTCTTT CASSYSGANTEAFF TRBJ1-1 . . TRBV6-5
TGTGCCAGCAGCAGCGAGGGGGGGGAGACCCAGTACTTC CASSSEGGETQYF TRBJ2-5 . . TRBV6-2/TRBV6-3
TGCGCCAGCAGCTTGGTATTATTAGCCTCTGGGGCCAACGTCCTGACTTTC CASSLVLLASGANVLTF TRBJ2-6 . . TRBV5-1
TGCAGCGGAACCGACAGGGACTATGGCTACACCTTC CSGTDRDYGYTF TRBJ1-2 TRBD1 once TRBV29-1
TGTGCCAGCAGCTTGGGGCAGAGCTCCTACAATGAGCAGTTCTTC CASSLGQSSYNEQFF TRBJ2-1 . . TRBV5-4
TGTGCCAGCAGTTCCCCCGGGAGGAGCAATCAGCCCCAGCATTTT CASSSPGRSNQPQHF TRBJ1-5 . . TRBV6-6
TGTGCCAGCAGGTCCACTCCGGATTCACCCCTCCACTTT CASRSTPDSPLHF TRBJ1-6 . . TRBV28
TGCGCCAGCAGGCTCAGCAATGAGCAGTTCTTC CASRLSNEQFF TRBJ2-1 . . TRBV10-2
TGTGCCAGCAGCCAAAGGCTTGCTGAAAAACTGTTTTTT CASSQRLAEKLFF TRBJ1-4 . . TRBV3-1/TRBV3-2